This T cell receptor (beta chain) emerged from a study of post-analysis software for immune sequencing data. Whole-study findings and limits: Five TRBV segments appeared more often in patients than in controls, and TRBV5-6, TRBV5-1 and TRBV20-1 were among these. Controls had significantly higher normalized Chao1 diversity than multiple sclerosis patients.

The authors incorporated unique molecular identifiers into the TCR beta cDNA libraries. TCRdb re-derived calls from the PCR reads in MiXCR, one entry per CDR3 protein. The table lists fewer than 850,000 distinct CDR3 sequences, 25% to 30% of them singletons. A few counts support this clonotype. What it binds is unknown. Trimming took 4 bases from V and 5 from J; bases not matched to a gene: 7. The CDR3 is 15 residues long. CDR1 is ENHRY, CDR2 SYGVKD, per germline. The clonotype was recovered from a girl between 10 and 17 years old with multiple sclerosis. Sequenced sample: blood. V gene TRBV10-3 combines with J gene TRBJ2-5; 10 bases map to TRBD1. CDR3 residues: CAISGGGQGVETQYF. The CDR3 coding sequence is TGTGCCATCAGTGGCGGTGGACAGGGGGTTGAGACCCAGTACTTC.